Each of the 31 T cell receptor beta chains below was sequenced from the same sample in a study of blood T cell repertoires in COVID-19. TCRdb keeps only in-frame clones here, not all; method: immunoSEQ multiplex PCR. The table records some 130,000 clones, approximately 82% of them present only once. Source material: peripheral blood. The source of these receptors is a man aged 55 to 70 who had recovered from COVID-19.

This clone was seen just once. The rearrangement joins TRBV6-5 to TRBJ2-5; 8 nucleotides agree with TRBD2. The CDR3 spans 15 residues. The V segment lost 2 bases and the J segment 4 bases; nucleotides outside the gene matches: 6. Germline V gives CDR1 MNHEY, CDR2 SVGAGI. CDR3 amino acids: CASSYPRTSLETQYF. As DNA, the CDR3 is TGTGCCAGCAGTTACCCGAGGACTAGCCTAGAGACCCAGTACTTC.

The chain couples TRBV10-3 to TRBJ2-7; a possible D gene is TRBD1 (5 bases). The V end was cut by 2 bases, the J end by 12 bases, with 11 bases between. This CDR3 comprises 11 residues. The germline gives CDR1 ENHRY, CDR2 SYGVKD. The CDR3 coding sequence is TGTGCCATCAGTGAGGGGCAGGGTCTGTACTTC. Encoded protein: CAISEGQGLYF.

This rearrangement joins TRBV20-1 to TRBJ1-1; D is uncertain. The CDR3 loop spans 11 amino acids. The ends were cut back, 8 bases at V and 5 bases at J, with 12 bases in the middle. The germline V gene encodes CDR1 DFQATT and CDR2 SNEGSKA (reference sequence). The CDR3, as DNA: TGCAGTCCCTCACGGGAGACTGAAGCTTTCTTT. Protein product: CSPSRETEAFF.

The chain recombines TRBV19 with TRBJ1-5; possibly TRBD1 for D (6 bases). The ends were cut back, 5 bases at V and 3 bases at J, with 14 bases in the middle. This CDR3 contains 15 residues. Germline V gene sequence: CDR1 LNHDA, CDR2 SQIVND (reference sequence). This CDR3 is CASSAIQGPNQPQHF. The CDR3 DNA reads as TGTGCCAGTAGTGCCATACAGGGCCCCAATCAGCCCCAGCATTTT.

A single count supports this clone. This chain's CDR3 is CASSYSGIAEQFF. CDR3 nucleotides: TGTGCCAGCAGTTATAGCGGGATAGCTGAGCAGTTCTTC. This chain connects TRBV6-2 or TRBV6-3 to TRBJ2-1; 8 bases align to TRBD2. CDR1 is MNHEY and CDR2 is SVGEGT in the germline V gene. The trim removed 3 bases at V and 9 bases at J, leaving 4 bases unmatched. CDR3 size: 13 residues.

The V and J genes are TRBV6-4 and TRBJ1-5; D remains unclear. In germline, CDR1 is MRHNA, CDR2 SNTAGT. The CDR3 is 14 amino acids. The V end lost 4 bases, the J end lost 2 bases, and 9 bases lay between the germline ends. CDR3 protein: CASSASPGNQPQHF. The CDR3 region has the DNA TGTGCCAGCAGTGCCTCCCCGGGCAATCAGCCCCAGCATTTT.

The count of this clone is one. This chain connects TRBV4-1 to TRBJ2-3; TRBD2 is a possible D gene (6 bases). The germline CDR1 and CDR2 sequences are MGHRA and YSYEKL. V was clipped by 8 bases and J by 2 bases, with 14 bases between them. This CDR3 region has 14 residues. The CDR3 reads CASSPGVDTDTQYF. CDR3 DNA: TGCGCCAGCTCCCCGGGGGTGGACACAGATACGCAGTATTTT.

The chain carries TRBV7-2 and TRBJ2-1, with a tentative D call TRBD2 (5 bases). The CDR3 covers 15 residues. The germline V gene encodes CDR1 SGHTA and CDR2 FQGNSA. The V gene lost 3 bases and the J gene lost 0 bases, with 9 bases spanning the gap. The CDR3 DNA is TGTGCCAGCAGCTTTGGGCGGGCCTCCTACAATGAGCAGTTCTTC. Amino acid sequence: CASSFGRASYNEQFF. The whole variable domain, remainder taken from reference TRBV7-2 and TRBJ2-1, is GAGVSQSPSNKVTEKGKDVELRCDPISGHTALYWYRQSLGQGLEFLIYFQGNSAPDKSGLPSDRFSAERTGGSVSTLTIQRTQQEDSAVYLCASSFGRASYNEQFFGPGTRLTVL.

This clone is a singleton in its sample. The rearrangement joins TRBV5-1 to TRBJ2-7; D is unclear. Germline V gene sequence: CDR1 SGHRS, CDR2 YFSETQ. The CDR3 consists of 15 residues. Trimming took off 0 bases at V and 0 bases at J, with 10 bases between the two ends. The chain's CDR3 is CASSLDSSSSYEQYF. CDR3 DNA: TGCGCCAGCAGCTTGGACAGTTCAAGCTCCTACGAGCAGTACTTC.

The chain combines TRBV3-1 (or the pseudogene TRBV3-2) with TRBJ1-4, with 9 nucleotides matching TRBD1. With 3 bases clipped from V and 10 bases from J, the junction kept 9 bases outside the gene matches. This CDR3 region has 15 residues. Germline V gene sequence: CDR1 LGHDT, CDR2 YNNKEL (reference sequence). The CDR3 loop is CASSQDSGTGRKLFF. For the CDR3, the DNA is TGTGCCAGCAGCCAGGATTCCGGGACAGGGAGAAAACTGTTTTTT.

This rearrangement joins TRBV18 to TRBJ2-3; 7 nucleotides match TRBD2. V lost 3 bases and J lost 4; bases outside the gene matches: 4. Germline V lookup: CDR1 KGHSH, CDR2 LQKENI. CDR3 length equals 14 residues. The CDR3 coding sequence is TGTGCCAGCTCACCTAGACTAGCATCAGATACGCAGTATTTT. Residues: CASSPRLASDTQYF.

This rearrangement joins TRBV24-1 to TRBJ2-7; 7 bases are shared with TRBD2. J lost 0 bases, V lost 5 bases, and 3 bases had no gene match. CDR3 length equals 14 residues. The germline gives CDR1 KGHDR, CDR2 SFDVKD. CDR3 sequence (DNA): TGTGCCACCAGTGCGGGGGGACCCTCCTACGAGCAGTACTTC. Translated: CATSAGGPSYEQYF.

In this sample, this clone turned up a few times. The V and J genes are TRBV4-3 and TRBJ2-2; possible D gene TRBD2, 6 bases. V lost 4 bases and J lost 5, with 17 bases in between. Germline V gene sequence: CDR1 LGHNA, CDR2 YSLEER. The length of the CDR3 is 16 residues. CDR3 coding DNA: TGCGCCAGCAGCCTCCGAGGAGGGCCGAGTACCGGGGAGCTGTTTTTT. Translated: CASSLRGGPSTGELFF.

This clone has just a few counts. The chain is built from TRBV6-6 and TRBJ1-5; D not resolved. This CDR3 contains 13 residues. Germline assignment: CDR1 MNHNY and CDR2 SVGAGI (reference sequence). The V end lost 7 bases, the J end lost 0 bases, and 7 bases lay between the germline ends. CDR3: CASNTNSNQPQHF. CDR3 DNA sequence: TGTGCCAGCAACACCAATAGCAATCAGCCCCAGCATTTT.

The CDR3: CASSQGLAGVNEQFF. In DNA form, the CDR3 reads TGTGCCAGCAGCCAGGGACTAGCGGGAGTCAATGAGCAGTTCTTC. This rearrangement joins TRBV11-2 to TRBJ2-1, with 14 bases that match TRBD2. Germline CDR1 is SGHAT and CDR2 is FQNNGV. V gave up 5 bases and J gave up 6 bases; unmatched junction bases: 3. The CDR3 consists of 15 residues.

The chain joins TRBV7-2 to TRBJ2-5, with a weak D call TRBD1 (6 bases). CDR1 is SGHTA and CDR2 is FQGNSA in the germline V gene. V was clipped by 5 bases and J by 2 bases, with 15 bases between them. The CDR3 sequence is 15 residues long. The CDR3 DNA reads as TGTGCCAGCAGCAGACCAGGGGTTGGGCAAGAGACCCAGTACTTC. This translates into CASSRPGVGQETQYF. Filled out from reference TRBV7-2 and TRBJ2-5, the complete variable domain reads GAGVSQSPSNKVTEKGKDVELRCDPISGHTALYWYRQSLGQGLEFLIYFQGNSAPDKSGLPSDRFSAERTGGSVSTLTIQRTQQEDSAVYLCASSRPGVGQETQYFGPGTRLLVL.

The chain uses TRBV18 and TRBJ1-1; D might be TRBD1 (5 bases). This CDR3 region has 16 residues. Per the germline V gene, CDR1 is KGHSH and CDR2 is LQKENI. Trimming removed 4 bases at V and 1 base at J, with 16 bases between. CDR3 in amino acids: CASSLYWGEENTEAFF. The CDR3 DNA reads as TGTGCCAGCTCACTCTATTGGGGGGAAGAGAACACTGAAGCTTTCTTT.

CDR3 sequence: CASSEDSSTQYF. CDR3 in DNA: TGTGCCAGCAGTGAGGATAGCTCCACGCAGTATTTT. The chain uses TRBV2 and TRBJ2-3; D is uncertain. The CDR3 totals 12 residues. CDR1 is SNHLY, CDR2 FYNNEI, per germline. Between the trimmed V and J ends, which lost 3 bases and 9 bases, there was a span of 10 bases.

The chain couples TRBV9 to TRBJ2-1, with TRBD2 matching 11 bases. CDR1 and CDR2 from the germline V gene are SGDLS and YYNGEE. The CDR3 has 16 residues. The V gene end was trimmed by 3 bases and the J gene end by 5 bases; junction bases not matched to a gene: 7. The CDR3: CASSGRLAGHNNEQFF. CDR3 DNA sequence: TGTGCCAGCAGCGGAAGACTAGCGGGACATAACAATGAGCAGTTCTTC.

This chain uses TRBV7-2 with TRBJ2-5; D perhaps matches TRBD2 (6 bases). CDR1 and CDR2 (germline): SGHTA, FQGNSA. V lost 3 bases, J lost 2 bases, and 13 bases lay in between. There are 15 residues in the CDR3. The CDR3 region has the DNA TGTGCCAGCAGCTTGGGCGGGACTCTACAAGAGACCCAGTACTTC. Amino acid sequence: CASSLGGTLQETQYF.

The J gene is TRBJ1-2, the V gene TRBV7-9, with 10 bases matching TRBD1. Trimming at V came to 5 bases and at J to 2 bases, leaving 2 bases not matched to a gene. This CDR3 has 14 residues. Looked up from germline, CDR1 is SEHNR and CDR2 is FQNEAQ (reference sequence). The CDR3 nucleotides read TGTGCCAGCAGCCAGGGACAGGGGAACTATGGCTACACCTTC. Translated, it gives CASSQGQGNYGYTF. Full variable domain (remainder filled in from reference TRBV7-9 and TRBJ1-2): DTGVSQNPRHKITKRGQNVTFRCDPISEHNRLYWYRQTLGQGPEFLTYFQNEAQLEKSRLLSDRFSAERPKGSFSTLEIQRTEQGDSAMYLCASSQGQGNYGYTFGSGTRLTVV.

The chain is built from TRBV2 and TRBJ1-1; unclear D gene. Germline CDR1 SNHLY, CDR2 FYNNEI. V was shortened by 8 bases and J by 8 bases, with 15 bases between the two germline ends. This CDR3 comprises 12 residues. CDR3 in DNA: TGTGCCAGCCTGCGGGAGATGTTCGAAGCTTTCTTT. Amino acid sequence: CASLREMFEAFF.

The CDR3 DNA reads as TGCGCCAGCAGCCGGGGACAGTCTAATGAAAAACTGTTTTTT. This translates into CASSRGQSNEKLFF. The V gene is TRBV4-3, the J gene TRBJ1-4; 7 positions agree with TRBD1. CDR1 LGHNA and CDR2 YSLEER come from the germline V gene. V lost 4 bases to trimming and J lost 3 bases; unmatched junction nucleotides: 2. This CDR3 has 14 residues.

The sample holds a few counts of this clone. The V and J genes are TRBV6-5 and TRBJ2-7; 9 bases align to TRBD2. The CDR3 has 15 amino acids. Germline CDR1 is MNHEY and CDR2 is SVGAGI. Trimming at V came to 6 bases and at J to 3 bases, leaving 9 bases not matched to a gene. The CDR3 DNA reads TGTGCCAGCAGGGGAATAGCGGGAGATAGCTACGAGCAGTACTTC. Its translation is CASRGIAGDSYEQYF.

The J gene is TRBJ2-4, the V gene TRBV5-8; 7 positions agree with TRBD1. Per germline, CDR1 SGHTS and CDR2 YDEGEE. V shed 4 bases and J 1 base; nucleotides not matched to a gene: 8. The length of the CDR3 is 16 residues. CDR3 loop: CASSLGQLLAKNIQYF. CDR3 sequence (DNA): TGTGCCAGCAGCCTGGGACAGCTCCTCGCCAAAAACATTCAGTACTTC.

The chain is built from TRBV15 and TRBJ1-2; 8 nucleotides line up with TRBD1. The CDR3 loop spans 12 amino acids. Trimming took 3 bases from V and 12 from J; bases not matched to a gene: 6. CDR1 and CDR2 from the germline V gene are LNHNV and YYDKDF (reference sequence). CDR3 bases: TGTGCCACCAGCAGGTCGCACAGGGGGGACACCTTC. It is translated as CATSRSHRGDTF.

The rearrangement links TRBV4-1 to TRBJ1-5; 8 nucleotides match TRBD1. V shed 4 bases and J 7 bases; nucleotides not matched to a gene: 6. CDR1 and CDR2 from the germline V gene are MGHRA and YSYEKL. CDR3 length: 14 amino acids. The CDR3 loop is CASSPGTGYQPQHF. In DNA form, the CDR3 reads TGCGCCAGCAGCCCCGGGACAGGTTACCAGCCCCAGCATTTT.

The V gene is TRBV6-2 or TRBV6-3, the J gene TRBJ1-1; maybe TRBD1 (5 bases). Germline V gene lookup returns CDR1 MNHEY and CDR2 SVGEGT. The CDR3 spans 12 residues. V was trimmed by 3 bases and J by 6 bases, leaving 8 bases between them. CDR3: CASSYGAAEAFF. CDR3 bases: TGTGCCAGCAGTTATGGGGCCGCTGAAGCTTTCTTT.

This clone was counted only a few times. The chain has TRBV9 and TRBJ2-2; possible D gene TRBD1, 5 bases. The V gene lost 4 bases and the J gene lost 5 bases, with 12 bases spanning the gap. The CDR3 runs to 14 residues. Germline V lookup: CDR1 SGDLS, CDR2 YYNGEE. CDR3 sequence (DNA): TGTGCCAGCAGCCGTGACAGAACTACCGGGGAGCTGTTTTTT. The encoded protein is CASSRDRTTGELFF.

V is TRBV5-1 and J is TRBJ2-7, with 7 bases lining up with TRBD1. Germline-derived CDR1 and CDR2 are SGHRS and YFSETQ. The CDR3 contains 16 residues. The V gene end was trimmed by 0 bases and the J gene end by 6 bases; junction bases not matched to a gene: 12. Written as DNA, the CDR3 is TGCGCCAGCAGCTTGGGGCCCGGGACAGTTAGCCCCGAGCAGTACTTC. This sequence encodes CASSLGPGTVSPEQYF. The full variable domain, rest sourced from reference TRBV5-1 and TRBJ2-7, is KAGVTQTPRYLIKTRGQQVTLSCSPISGHRSVSWYQQTPGQGLQFLFEYFSETQRNKGNFPGRFSGRQFSNSRSEMNVSTLELGDSALYLCASSLGPGTVSPEQYFGPGTRLTVT.

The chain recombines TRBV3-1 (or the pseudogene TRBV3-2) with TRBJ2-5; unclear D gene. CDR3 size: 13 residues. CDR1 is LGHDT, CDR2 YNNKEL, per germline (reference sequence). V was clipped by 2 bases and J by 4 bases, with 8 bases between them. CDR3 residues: CASSQSSTETQYF. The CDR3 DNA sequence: TGTGCCAGCAGCCAATCGAGCACAGAGACCCAGTACTTC.